One and the same sample provided the 29 T cell receptor beta chains below, sequenced in a study of blood T cell repertoires in COVID-19. Some clones are missing from TCRdb's copy, which holds only in-frame ones; the method was immunoSEQ multiplex PCR. This table holds 110,000 to 150,000 clones, about four fifths found once. Sequencing was done on a sample of peripheral blood. The receptors stem from a man between 65 and 85 years old who had recovered from COVID-19.

V is TRBV5-1 and J is TRBJ1-4; perhaps TRBD1 as D (5 bases). CDR3 length equals 14 residues. Trimming took off 0 bases at V and 8 bases at J, with 11 bases between the two ends. CDR1 and CDR2 from the germline V gene are SGHRS and YFSETQ. CDR3 region: CASSLVGATEKLFF. In DNA form, the CDR3 reads TGCGCCAGCAGCTTGGTTGGGGCCACCGAAAAACTGTTTTTT.

The chain joins TRBV7-6 to TRBJ1-3; weak D call: TRBD1 (5 bases). The ends were cut back, 2 bases at V and 0 bases at J, with 17 bases in the middle. Germline lookup yields CDR1 SGHVS and CDR2 FNYEAQ. The CDR3 is 18 amino acids. This chain's CDR3 is CASSLQPLTGISGNTIYF. CDR3 sequence (DNA): TGTGCCAGCAGCTTACAACCTTTAACAGGAATCTCTGGAAACACCATATATTTT.

V and J are TRBV2 and TRBJ2-3; D not resolved. This CDR3 contains 13 residues. V was trimmed by 0 bases and J by 7 bases, leaving 8 bases between them. In germline, CDR1 is SNHLY, CDR2 FYNNEI. The CDR3 DNA reads TGTGCCAGCAGTGAAGCGAACAGTCATACGCAGTATTTT. This sequence encodes CASSEANSHTQYF. Looking up the rest from reference TRBV2 and TRBJ2-3 gives the full variable domain: EPEVTQTPSHQVTQMGQEVILRCVPISNHLYFYWYRQILGQKVEFLVSFYNNEISEKSEIFDDQFSVERPDGSNFTLKIRSTKLEDSAMYFCASSEANSHTQYFGPGTRLTVL.

The chain combines TRBV5-6 with TRBJ1-2, with TRBD1 matching 9 bases. The CDR3 consists of 15 residues. Germline V gives CDR1 SGHDT, CDR2 YYEEEE. The V gene end was trimmed by 1 base and the J gene end by 3 bases; junction bases not matched to a gene: 4. This chain's CDR3 is CASSLRGDRDYGYTF. CDR3 in DNA: TGTGCCAGCAGCTTGCGGGGGGACAGGGACTATGGCTACACCTTC.

This chain's CDR3 is CASRPAASSYNEQFF. CDR3 DNA: TGTGCCAGCAGACCAGCGGCTAGCTCCTACAATGAGCAGTTCTTC. The V gene is TRBV6-5, the J gene TRBJ2-1; maybe TRBD2 (5 bases). The CDR3 consists of 15 residues. Germline CDR1 is MNHEY and CDR2 is SVGAGI. V dropped 6 bases and J dropped 0 bases, with 12 bases sitting between them.

The genes are TRBV7-2 and TRBJ2-1, with 7 bases fitting TRBD2. V lost 1 base to trimming and J lost 7 bases; unmatched junction nucleotides: 13. The CDR3 is made up of 17 amino acids. The germline V gene has CDR1 SGHTA and CDR2 FQGNSA. CDR3 nucleotide sequence: TGTGCCAGCAGCTTAGAATCGGGCGGGAGAGGAGGGAATGAGCAGTTCTTC. Translated, it gives CASSLESGGRGGNEQFF.

V is TRBV5-1 and J is TRBJ2-7; 10 positions match TRBD2. Looked up from germline, CDR1 is SGHRS and CDR2 is YFSETQ. Unmatched junction bases numbered 2, after V lost 3 bases and J lost 2 bases. The CDR3 runs 14 residues. CDR3 region: CASSWSGRAYEQYF. The DNA for the CDR3 is TGCGCCAGCAGCTGGAGCGGGAGGGCCTACGAGCAGTACTTC.

The chain carries TRBV13 and TRBJ1-2; 10 bases line up with TRBD1. The V and J ends lost 4 bases and 7 bases, in that order; junction bases with no gene match: 12. Germline lookup yields CDR1 PRHDT and CDR2 FYEKMQ (reference sequence). The CDR3 consists of 16 residues. The CDR3 reads CASSSLDRGRIGGYTF. In DNA form, the CDR3 reads TGTGCCAGCAGCTCCCTCGACAGGGGGCGCATTGGTGGCTACACCTTC.

The genes are TRBV5-6 and TRBJ1-2; 10 bases are a match to TRBD1. The V and J ends lost 4 bases and 5 bases, in that order; junction bases with no gene match: 11. This CDR3 comprises 16 residues. In germline, CDR1 is SGHDT, CDR2 YYEEEE. The CDR3: CASSPDRGRLYYGYTF. CDR3 coding DNA: TGTGCCAGCAGCCCCGACAGGGGGCGCTTATATTATGGCTACACCTTC.

This clone was seen a handful of times. The rearrangement links TRBV10-1 to TRBJ1-1, with D perhaps TRBD1 (5 bases). The germline gives CDR1 WNHNN, CDR2 SYGVQD (reference sequence). With 8 bases removed from V and 1 base from J, the gap between germline ends came to 14 bases. The CDR3 totals 14 residues. The CDR3 nucleotides are TGCGCCAGCCCTCCCCTGGGGGGGAACACTGAAGCTTTCTTT. Translating gives CASPPLGGNTEAFF.

The rearrangement uses TRBV19 and TRBJ1-5, with 7 bases aligning to TRBD1. The CDR3 is 19 amino acids. V shed 5 bases and J 0 bases; nucleotides not matched to a gene: 16. Per the germline V gene, CDR1 is LNHDA and CDR2 is SQIVND (reference sequence). The CDR3 DNA follows: TGTGCCAGTAGTGCTAGGGACAGATTACTTCTAAATAGCAATCAGCCCCAGCATTTT. This encodes CASSARDRLLLNSNQPQHF.

The V gene is TRBV6-1, the J gene TRBJ2-7; weak D call: TRBD2 (6 bases). Germline V CDR1 and CDR2: MNHNS, SASEGT. Trimming shortened V by 2 bases and J by 2 bases, and 13 bases separated the two germline ends. The CDR3 has 15 residues. This CDR3 is CASSEIEGRTYEQYF. The CDR3, as DNA: TGTGCCAGCAGTGAAATTGAAGGGAGGACCTACGAGCAGTACTTC.

V usage is TRBV29-1 and J usage is TRBJ2-7; 8 bases map to TRBD1. There are 11 residues in the CDR3. Germline V gene data show CDR1 as SQVTM and CDR2 as ANQGSEA. The V segment lost 5 bases and the J segment 6 bases; nucleotides outside the gene matches: 3. The CDR3 DNA reads TGCAGCGTTAAACAGGGGGGCGAGCAGTACTTC. Protein product: CSVKQGGEQYF.

This chain links TRBV10-3 with TRBJ2-2, with 8 bases that match TRBD1. Per the germline V gene, CDR1 is ENHRY and CDR2 is SYGVKD. J lost 5 bases, V lost 4 bases, and 9 bases had no gene match. The CDR3 contains 16 residues. The DNA for the CDR3 is TGTGCCATCAGTGCTTTGACAGGGGTCGGAACCGGGGAGCTGTTTTTT. Translation gives CAISALTGVGTGELFF.

The gene calls are TRBV9 and TRBJ2-7; D might be TRBD2 (6 bases). Trimming left V 3 bases short and J 1 base short, with 14 bases between. The CDR3 loop spans 15 amino acids. Germline CDR1 SGDLS, CDR2 YYNGEE. The CDR3 region is CASSGGEDNSYEQYF. For the CDR3, the DNA is TGTGCCAGCAGCGGGGGGGAGGACAATTCCTACGAGCAGTACTTC. The full variable domain, with the rest looked up from reference TRBV9 and TRBJ2-7, is DSGVTQTPKHLITATGQRVTLRCSPRSGDLSVYWYQQSLDQGLQFLIQYYNGEERAKGNILERFSAQQFPDLHSELNLSSLELGDSALYFCASSGGEDNSYEQYFGPGTRLTVT.

The rearrangement links TRBV2 to TRBJ1-6; D perhaps matches TRBD1 (6 bases). CDR1 is SNHLY and CDR2 is FYNNEI in the germline V gene. The CDR3 is 13 amino acids. V gave up 6 bases and J gave up 7 bases, with 10 bases separating them. This CDR3 is CASSETGNSPLHF. In nucleotides, the CDR3 is TGTGCCAGCAGCGAAACAGGGAATTCACCCCTCCACTTT.

The chain couples TRBV6-5 to TRBJ2-4; 9 bases are a match to TRBD1. The germline CDR1 and CDR2 sequences are MNHEY and SVGAGI. With 7 bases clipped from V and 8 bases from J, the junction kept 9 bases outside the gene matches. The CDR3 sequence is 14 residues long. The CDR3 spells CASTQDRGRDIQYF. The CDR3 DNA reads TGTGCCAGCACCCAGGACAGGGGAAGGGACATTCAGTACTTC.

The rearrangement links TRBV2 to TRBJ2-1; TRBD2 matches 10 bases. The CDR3 has 14 residues. CDR1 is SNHLY, CDR2 FYNNEI, per germline. Trimming at V came to 11 bases and at J to 4 bases, leaving 8 bases not matched to a gene. The CDR3 region is CAGLTSGPYNEQFF. CDR3 DNA sequence: TGTGCCGGCCTGACTAGCGGGCCTTACAATGAGCAGTTCTTC.

The chain uses TRBV4-1 and TRBJ2-3, with TRBD2 identical over 13 bases. Germline CDR1 MGHRA, CDR2 YSYEKL. With V trimmed by 5 bases and J by 3 bases, 5 bases remained unmatched. This CDR3 contains 16 residues. In DNA form, the CDR3 reads TGCGCCAGCAGCGGACTAGCGGGAGTTCTGACAGATACGCAGTATTTT. This codes for CASSGLAGVLTDTQYF.

The J gene is TRBJ2-7, the V gene TRBV5-4; tentative D call: TRBD2 (6 bases). Germline V gene data show CDR1 as SGHNT and CDR2 as YYREEE (reference sequence). V shed 3 bases and J shed 5 bases, with 21 bases lying between them. The CDR3 is 16 amino acids. The CDR3 region is CASSSEKVAARHEQYF. The CDR3 nucleotides are TGTGCCAGCAGCTCAGAGAAGGTAGCGGCGAGGCACGAGCAGTACTTC.

The chain couples TRBV7-2 to TRBJ2-7; no firm D call. The V gene's germline CDR1 is SGHTA and CDR2 FQGNSA. This CDR3 spans 15 amino acids. V lost 5 bases, J lost 6 bases, and 20 bases lay in between. CDR3 in amino acids: CASSPLAGARTEQYF. The CDR3 nucleotides read TGTGCCAGCAGCCCCTTAGCCGGAGCGAGAACCGAGCAGTACTTC.

This chain connects TRBV6-5 to TRBJ2-2; 7 bases align to TRBD2. The CDR3 has 16 amino acids. In germline, CDR1 is MNHEY, CDR2 SVGAGI. Trimming at V came to 0 bases and at J to 6 bases, leaving 7 bases not matched to a gene. For the CDR3, the DNA is TGTGCCAGCAGTTACTCTACCCGGGAGGCACCCGGGGAGCTGTTTTTT. It specifies CASSYSTREAPGELFF.

The chain employs TRBV6-5 and TRBJ2-7; maybe TRBD1 (5 bases). Per the germline V gene, CDR1 is MNHEY and CDR2 is SVGAGI. There are 14 residues in the CDR3. V shed 0 bases and J shed 7 bases, with 13 bases lying between them. The CDR3 sequence: CASSYSSRAGEQYF. The CDR3 DNA follows: TGTGCCAGCAGTTACTCGAGCAGGGCAGGAGAGCAGTACTTC.

The gene calls are TRBV7-8 and TRBJ1-4, with TRBD1 identical over 7 bases. The CDR3 is 13 amino acids. Germline-derived CDR1 and CDR2 are SGHVS and FQNEAQ. V trimming: 5 bases; J trimming: 5 bases; junction bases outside the gene matches: 2. CDR3 coding DNA: TGTGCCAGCAGCCGGGACAGCAATGAAAAACTGTTTTTT. This sequence encodes CASSRDSNEKLFF.

This clone appeared many times. The V gene is TRBV4-1, the J gene TRBJ1-2; D remains ambiguous. The CDR3 has 16 amino acids. Germline V gives CDR1 MGHRA, CDR2 YSYEKL. V lost 4 bases to trimming and J lost 0 bases, with 15 bases between them. In DNA, the CDR3 is TGCGCCAGCAGCCTAGAGAGGTCCGAAACTAACTATGGCTACACCTTC. Its protein is CASSLERSETNYGYTF.

V is TRBV30 and J is TRBJ2-2; D unclear. Germline-derived CDR1 and CDR2 are GTSNPN and SVGIG (reference sequence). V lost 7 bases and J lost 0, with 12 bases in between. There are 14 residues in the CDR3. DNA for the CDR3: TGTGCCTCCCCTTCCCCTTCGAACACCGGGGAGCTGTTTTTT. It codes for CASPSPSNTGELFF.

The chain carries TRBV7-7 and TRBJ2-5, with 10 positions matching TRBD1. The CDR3 runs 15 residues. Germline V gene sequence: CDR1 SSHAT, CDR2 FNYEAQ (reference sequence). V shed 3 bases and J 2 bases; nucleotides not matched to a gene: 3. The CDR3 sequence is CASSLGQGSQETQYF. The CDR3 DNA follows: TGTGCCAGCAGCTTGGGACAGGGGAGTCAAGAGACCCAGTACTTC.

V usage is TRBV30 and J usage is TRBJ2-7; 11 bases are shared with TRBD2. The CDR3 totals 14 residues. CDR1 GTSNPN and CDR2 SVGIG come from the germline V gene (reference sequence). With V trimmed by 0 bases and J by 3 bases, 1 base remained unmatched. The CDR3, as DNA: TGTGCCTGGAGTGTTGGACTAGCGGGCTACGAGCAGTACTTC. It codes for CAWSVGLAGYEQYF.

This chain uses TRBV7-6 with TRBJ2-2; 7 positions match TRBD2. Trimming took 4 bases from V and 7 from J; bases not matched to a gene: 15. The CDR3 is 17 amino acids. CDR1 SGHVS and CDR2 FNYEAQ come from the germline V gene. The DNA of the CDR3 is TGTGCCAGCAGCTCACCGGTGGGTGGGAGGGCAATCGGGGAGCTGTTTTTT. This codes for CASSSPVGGRAIGELFF.